This TCR beta chain appears in the sequencing data of a study of human T cells and chemical hapten exposure. In the study overall: Patients' scalps got diphenylcyclopropenone weekly throughout the approximately 25-week study.

This clonotype appeared a single time. What it binds is unknown. Study-wide findings and caveats: Expanded TCR sets contained significantly more large CDR3 similarity clusters than controls.

TCRdb processed the RACE reads anew with MiXCR; each CDR3 protein has one entry. This table has more than 250,000 distinct CDR3 sequences, about 9% appearing once. Time point denoted: pre-sensitization, week 0. Treatment reported: therapeutic diphenylcyclopropenone sensitization with weekly scalp DPC. This CDR3 comprises 15 residues. V lost 2 bases, J lost 1 base, and 3 bases stayed unmatched. Germline V gene lookup returns CDR1 DFQATT and CDR2 SNEGSKA (reference sequence). The sequencing here drew on whole blood, taken in connection with sensitization to the hapten diphenylcyclopropenone (DPC). The receptor comes from a woman in her 40s with alopecia areata. Some clones in this sample may be carry-over from other donors' samples. The chain links TRBV20-1 to TRBJ2-3; 10 nucleotides line up with TRBD2. The DNA for the CDR3 is TGCAGTGCTAGACCCGGGACTAGCGGCACAGATACGCAGTATTTT. It codes for CSARPGTSGTDTQYF.